This T cell receptor beta chain was recorded in a study of vaccination and CD4 T cells after COVID-19. Overall study: The interval from dose two to post-vaccine sampling had a median of 72 days, and it ranged from 14 to 241.

Treatment defined: roughly ten-day PBMC culture with coronavirus spike peptide pools or control peptides (ViraFEST assay). The unexposed donor provided CD4+ T cells, which were taken before the COVID-19 pandemic (2011-2018). CD4+ T cells that had been cultured provided DNA sequenced with the Oncomine TCR Beta short-read assay. Genomic DNA was taken out of cultured CD4+ T cells by extraction. TCRdb reprocessed the PCR reads with MiXCR, giving one entry per CDR3 protein. The sample contains approximately 10,000 distinct CDR3 sequences, 30% to 40% of which appear only once. In the case of this clonotype: Its antigen remains unidentified.

CDR1 is SGHVS and CDR2 is FQNEAQ in the germline V gene. With 2 bases clipped from V and 0 bases from J, the junction kept 6 bases outside the gene matches. CDR3 length: 16 residues. V gene TRBV7-8 combines with J gene TRBJ2-7; 8 bases are a match to TRBD1. The sample taken for sequencing was CD4+ T cells from blood, cultured in vitro. The receptor was derived from a human donor in good health. The CDR3 spells CASSLRAGTGSYEQYF. In DNA form, the CDR3 reads TGTGCCAGCAGCTTACGCGCCGGGACAGGCTCCTACGAGCAGTACTTC.